The 20 T cell receptor beta chains reported below all come from one sample, sequenced in a study of blood T cell repertoires in COVID-19. This table comes from immunoSEQ multiplex PCR, and its TCRdb copy is limited to in-frame clones, with some not included. The repertoire holds hundreds of thousands of clones, roughly 90% seen once, with about 7% in the top ten. The sequencing input was peripheral blood. These receptors all come from a woman between 70 and 85 years old with COVID-19, enrolled during active disease.

The CDR3 region is CSAIPRAEAFF. In nucleotides, the CDR3 is TGCAGTGCCATACCCAGGGCTGAAGCTTTCTTT. The rearrangement uses TRBV20-1 and TRBJ1-1, with D possibly TRBD1 on 5 matching bases. Germline V gene sequence: CDR1 DFQATT, CDR2 SNEGSKA (reference sequence). The CDR3 is made up of 11 amino acids. V was trimmed by 6 bases and J by 6 bases, leaving 11 bases between them.

The chain employs TRBV9 and TRBJ2-2, with 8 bases aligning to TRBD2. In germline, CDR1 is SGDLS, CDR2 YYNGEE. This CDR3 region has 14 residues. Trimming removed 4 bases from V and 7 bases from J; junction bases left unmatched: 6. CDR3 bases: TGTGCCAGCAGCCTGGGACTAGTGGGCGGGGAGCTGTTTTTT. It specifies CASSLGLVGGELFF.

The gene calls are TRBV28 and TRBJ1-3; tentative D call: TRBD1 (5 bases). V was clipped by 5 bases and J by 2 bases, with 13 bases between them. CDR1 MDHEN and CDR2 SYDVKM come from the germline V gene. This CDR3 comprises 15 residues. CDR3 DNA sequence: TGTGCCAGCAGTACGCCGACAGTTACTGGAAACACCATATATTTT. Protein: CASSTPTVTGNTIYF.

This chain uses TRBV7-9 with TRBJ1-5; 8 bases agree with TRBD1. The germline CDR1 and CDR2 sequences are SEHNR and FQNEAQ (reference sequence). This CDR3 has 15 residues. The junction had 10 bases not matched to a gene; V was cut back by 5 bases and J by 7 bases. The CDR3 here is CASSPGQGAQQPQHF. CDR3 coding DNA: TGTGCCAGCAGCCCCGGACAGGGAGCGCAACAGCCCCAGCATTTT.

This clone has a single count. The chain uses TRBV28 and TRBJ1-2; 9 bases align to TRBD1. The CDR3 extends over 16 amino acids. Germline-derived CDR1 and CDR2 are MDHEN and SYDVKM. The ends lost 5 bases at V and 13 bases at J; junction bases unmatched: 20. As DNA, the CDR3 is TGTGCCAGCAGTCCCCCGGGACAGGGATTTAAGGGGTCTGGCACCTTC. Its translation is CASSPPGQGFKGSGTF.

This clone occurred once. A junction end diverges from the germline sequence, so it may reflect a read error. The chain is built from TRBV12-3 or TRBV12-4 and TRBJ2-5, with D perhaps given as TRBD1 or TRBD2 (5 bases each). This CDR3 comprises 11 residues. The CDR3 DNA follows: TGTGCCAGCAGCTTAGAGGGGTCCCAGTACTTC. It is translated as CASSLEGSQYF.

The chain has TRBV27 and TRBJ2-3; 7 nucleotides match TRBD2. V dropped 6 bases and J dropped 11; count of bases not matched to a gene: 29. In germline, CDR1 is MNHEY, CDR2 SMNVEV (reference sequence). This CDR3 has 19 amino acids. This CDR3 is CASRREGGRHGELSFRQYF. In DNA form, the CDR3 reads TGTGCCAGCAGGAGAGAGGGAGGGCGACACGGAGAGTTGTCCTTCCGGCAGTATTTT.

Of note for this clone: Other nucleotide sequences in the sample specify the same CDR3. CDR3 residues: CASSLEAGNTEAFF. CDR3 nucleotides: TGTGCCAGCAGCTTAGAGGCAGGGAACACTGAAGCTTTCTTT. V gene TRBV11-3 combines with J gene TRBJ1-1; D remains unclear. The V gene lost 0 bases and the J gene lost 1 base, with 6 bases spanning the gap. Germline V CDR1 and CDR2: SGHNT, YENEEA. The CDR3 extends over 14 amino acids.

This clone was seen only once. This chain uses TRBV27 with TRBJ1-2, with 8 bases lining up with TRBD1. V was clipped by 8 bases and J by 4 bases; unmatched bases: 9. The CDR3 contains 14 residues. CDR1 and CDR2 (germline): MNHEY, SMNVEV (reference sequence). Here the CDR3 reads CASSRDRISYGYTF. Written as DNA, the CDR3 is TGTGCCAGCTCCAGGGACAGGATATCCTATGGCTACACCTTC.

This clone was seen only once. J is TRBJ2-7 and V is TRBV6-1; 7 bases are a match to TRBD1. The CDR3 contains 14 residues. Looked up from germline, CDR1 is MNHNS and CDR2 is SASEGT. Trimming took 2 bases from V and 5 from J; bases not matched to a gene: 6. The CDR3 spells CASSEIFTGDEQYF. In nucleotides, the CDR3 is TGTGCCAGCAGTGAAATTTTTACAGGGGACGAGCAGTACTTC.

The rearrangement links TRBV5-1 to TRBJ2-5; 12 positions match TRBD2. This CDR3 contains 16 residues. V lost 2 bases to trimming and J lost 2 bases; unmatched junction nucleotides: 4. CDR1 SGHRS and CDR2 YFSETQ come from the germline V gene. The CDR3, as DNA: TGCGCCAGCAGCTTCAGGGGGACTAGCGGGCAAGAGACCCAGTACTTC. Its protein is CASSFRGTSGQETQYF.

This chain links TRBV24-1 with TRBJ1-1, with 7 bases aligning to TRBD1. Germline assignment: CDR1 KGHDR and CDR2 SFDVKD. V lost 1 base to trimming and J lost 1 base; unmatched junction nucleotides: 8. This CDR3 has 17 amino acids. DNA of the CDR3: TGTGCCACCAGTGATTTACGTAGGGGGCGAGGGAACACTGAAGCTTTCTTT. Protein: CATSDLRRGRGNTEAFF.

The V and J genes are TRBV4-1 and TRBJ2-1; the match to TRBD1 covers 10 bases. J lost 0 bases, V lost 3 bases, and 2 bases had no gene match. CDR1 MGHRA and CDR2 YSYEKL come from the germline V gene. This CDR3 has 16 amino acids. The CDR3 sequence: CASSHGQGGSYNEQFF. The CDR3 nucleotides are TGCGCCAGCAGCCATGGACAGGGGGGCTCCTACAATGAGCAGTTCTTC.

The rearrangement links TRBV27 to TRBJ2-3; TRBD2 aligns across 9 bases. Germline CDR1 reads MNHEY; CDR2 reads SMNVEV (reference sequence). The CDR3 is 14 residues long. With 8 bases clipped from V and 7 bases from J, the junction kept 10 bases outside the gene matches. The chain's CDR3 is CASGSGGLGYTQYF. The CDR3 DNA follows: TGTGCCAGCGGGAGCGGGGGGCTGGGTTATACGCAGTATTTT.

This chain links TRBV6-1 with TRBJ2-2; maybe TRBD1 (6 bases). This CDR3 spans 17 amino acids. Trimming removed 4 bases from V and 1 base from J, with 16 bases in between. Germline V gene sequence: CDR1 MNHNS, CDR2 SASEGT. The CDR3 bases are TGTGCCAGCAGTGCCGGTCAGGGGAGCTGGAACACCGGGGAGCTGTTTTTT. Translating it yields CASSAGQGSWNTGELFF.

The V call is TRBV24-1, the J call TRBJ2-5, with TRBD1 matching 10 bases. The V gene's germline CDR1 is KGHDR and CDR2 SFDVKD. V trimming: 3 bases; J trimming: 5 bases; junction bases outside the gene matches: 5. This CDR3 is built from 15 residues. The CDR3 DNA follows: TGTGCCACCAGTGATCGGACAGGGGGAGGCGAGACCCAGTACTTC. It encodes CATSDRTGGGETQYF.

The chain joins TRBV5-1 to TRBJ2-1, with 7 bases that match TRBD2. This CDR3 has 15 residues. The trim removed 1 base at V and 5 bases at J, leaving 6 bases unmatched. Germline V lookup: CDR1 SGHRS, CDR2 YFSETQ. CDR3 sequence reads: CASSLSVGGNNEQFF. Written as DNA, the CDR3 is TGCGCCAGCAGCTTGAGTGTCGGGGGGAACAATGAGCAGTTCTTC.

The chain is built from TRBV11-2 and TRBJ2-1; 10 nucleotides align to TRBD2. The germline CDR1 and CDR2 sequences are SGHAT and FQNNGV. The V gene end was trimmed by 5 bases and the J gene end by 7 bases; junction bases not matched to a gene: 11. This CDR3 region has 16 residues. CDR3 in DNA: TGTGCCAGCAGCCCTCTTGAAGCGGGGGGGTCAAATGAGCAGTTCTTC. This encodes CASSPLEAGGSNEQFF.

The chain recombines TRBV18 with TRBJ1-1; 7 bases match TRBD1. From germline, CDR1 is KGHSH and CDR2 LQKENI. J was trimmed by 8 bases and V by 6 bases; bases with no gene match: 6. The CDR3 totals 12 residues. The DNA of the CDR3 is TGTGCCAGCTCCCCCGACAGGGAGGAAGCTTTCTTT. Translation gives CASSPDREEAFF.

This chain joins TRBV5-1 and TRBJ2-7, with 9 bases lining up with TRBD1. Losses at the gene ends were 4 bases for V and 1 base for J; bases not matched to a gene: 6. CDR1 and CDR2 from the germline V gene are SGHRS and YFSETQ. This CDR3 spans 15 amino acids. The DNA of the CDR3 is TGCGCCAGCAGCAGCCCGACAGGGGGATCCTACGAGCAGTACTTC. Translating it yields CASSSPTGGSYEQYF.